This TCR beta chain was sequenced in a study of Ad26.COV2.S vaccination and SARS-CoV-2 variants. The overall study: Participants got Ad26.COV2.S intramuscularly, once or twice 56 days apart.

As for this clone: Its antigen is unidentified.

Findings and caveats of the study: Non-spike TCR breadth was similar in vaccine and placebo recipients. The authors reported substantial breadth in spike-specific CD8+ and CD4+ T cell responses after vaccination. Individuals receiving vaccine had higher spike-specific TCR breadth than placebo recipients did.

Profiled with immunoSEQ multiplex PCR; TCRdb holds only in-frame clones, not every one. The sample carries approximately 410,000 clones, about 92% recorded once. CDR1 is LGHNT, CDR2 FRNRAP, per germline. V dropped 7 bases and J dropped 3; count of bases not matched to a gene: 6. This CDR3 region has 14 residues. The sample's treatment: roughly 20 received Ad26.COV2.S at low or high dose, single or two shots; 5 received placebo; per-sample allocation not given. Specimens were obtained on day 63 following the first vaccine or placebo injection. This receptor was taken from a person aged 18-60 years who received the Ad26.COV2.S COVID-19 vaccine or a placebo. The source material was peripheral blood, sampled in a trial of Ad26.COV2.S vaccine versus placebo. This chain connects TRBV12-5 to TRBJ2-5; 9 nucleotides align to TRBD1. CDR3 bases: TGTGCTAGTGACAACGGGACAGGGAAAGAGACCCAGTACTTC. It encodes CASDNGTGKETQYF. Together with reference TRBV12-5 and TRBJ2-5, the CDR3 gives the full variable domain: DARVTQTPRHKVTEMGQEVTMRCQPILGHNTVFWYRQTMMQGLELLAYFRNRAPLDDSGMPKDRFSAEMPDATLATLKIQPSEPRDSAVYFCASDNGTGKETQYFGPGTRLLVL.